These 3 T cell receptor beta chains share one sample of origin, sequenced in a study of T cell responses to AZD1222 COVID-19 vaccine. The method was immunoSEQ multiplex PCR; TCRdb's version includes in-frame clones alone and lacks a portion of them. The table records 130,000 to 150,000 clones, approximately 92% of them present only once. Sequencing used peripheral blood, obtained on day 0 of AZD1222 vaccination. Receptors originate from an adult in good health.

The chain couples TRBV4-1 to TRBJ1-1, with 9 bases that match TRBD1. The ends lost 0 bases at V and 4 bases at J; junction bases unmatched: 6. Per the germline V gene, CDR1 is MGHRA and CDR2 is YSYEKL. CDR3 size: 16 residues. CDR3 DNA sequence: TGCGCCAGCAGCCAAGATAAGAGACAGGGGGGCACTGAAGCTTTCTTT. This codes for CASSQDKRQGGTEAFF.

This chain links TRBV6-6 with TRBJ2-1; D gene unclear. This CDR3 contains 14 residues. V was shortened by 4 bases and J by 1 base, with 8 bases between the two germline ends. The germline CDR1 and CDR2 sequences are MNHNY and SVGAGI (reference sequence). The CDR3 reads CASSSDWSYNEQFF. DNA of the CDR3: TGTGCCAGCAGTTCCGACTGGTCCTACAATGAGCAGTTCTTC.

This rearrangement joins TRBV21-1 to TRBJ1-2; the D call in the table, TRBD1, was not verified against the DNA. TRBV21-1 is tagged as a pseudogene. This CDR3 is built from 13 residues. The DNA for the CDR3 is TGTGCCAGCAGCAAAGCACAGGGATATGGCTACACCTTC. This sequence encodes CASSKAQGYGYTF.